This section outlines one TCR beta chain sequence together with its context. Via MiXCR, TCRdb re-called the PCR reads, giving one row per CDR3 protein. This sample has some 18,000 distinct CDR3 sequences; about 53% occur once, and the top ten carry around 31%. This entry belongs to a study of CD4 and CD8 cells across lung adenocarcinoma regions. Trimming took off 5 bases at V and 6 bases at J, with 9 bases between the two ends. This CDR3 spans 12 amino acids. CDR1 and CDR2 (germline): MNHEY, SVGAGI. Samples came from patients with localized non-small cell lung adenocarcinoma. The chain is built from TRBV6-5 and TRBJ2-3; D remains ambiguous. Sequenced sample: CD8+ T cells from the margin of a lung tumor. The receptor's source is a male donor with lung adenocarcinoma. The CD4 and CD8 labels of this study may be unreliable. The CDR3 DNA sequence: TGTGCCAGCAGTAACTGGGCGGATACGCAGTATTTT. The encoded protein is CASSNWADTQYF.